The 26 T cell receptor beta chains given below trace back to one sample, sequenced in a study of T-cell reconstitution after alpha-beta-depleted transplantation in children. Unique molecular identifiers were used in preparing the TCRbeta library. TCRdb called the PCR reads again in MiXCR, with one record for every CDR3 protein. The sample contains about 360,000 distinct CDR3 sequences, 13% of which appear only once. The sample was PBMCs, taken from the stem cell graft. These receptors were collected from a human donor who donated a stem cell graft to a child with Fanconi anemia.

The gene calls are TRBV7-2 and TRBJ2-7; 8 bases are a match to TRBD1. Germline V gives CDR1 SGHTA, CDR2 FQGNSA. V lost 5 bases to trimming and J lost 7 bases; unmatched junction nucleotides: 10. The CDR3 extends over 14 amino acids. The CDR3 sequence is CASSLQGGLGEQYF. For the CDR3, the DNA is TGTGCCAGCAGCCTACAGGGGGGATTGGGGGAGCAGTACTTC. The full variable domain, in which reference TRBV7-2 and TRBJ2-7 provide the parts outside the CDR3, is GAGVSQSPSNKVTEKGKDVELRCDPISGHTALYWYRQSLGQGLEFLIYFQGNSAPDKSGLPSDRFSAERTGGSVSTLTIQRTQQEDSAVYLCASSLQGGLGEQYFGPGTRLTVT.

This clonotype was recorded a few times. This chain uses TRBV21-1 with TRBJ1-2. TRBV21-1 is a known pseudogene. The CDR3 has 17 amino acids. DNA for the CDR3: TGTGCCAGCAGCCCGTCTTCCCACCTGGCGGAGGTTGATGGCTACACCTTC. Protein sequence: CASSPSSHLAEVDGYTF.

The chain combines TRBV5-5 with TRBJ2-6; D ambiguous. Trimming removed 6 bases at V and 4 bases at J, with 8 bases between. The CDR3 is made up of 13 amino acids. Germline values: CDR1 SGHKS, CDR2 YYEKEE (reference sequence). The CDR3 here is CASMAAGANVLTF. The CDR3 DNA follows: TGTGCCAGCATGGCAGCCGGGGCCAACGTCCTGACTTTC.

This chain connects TRBV5-6 to TRBJ1-3; D is undetermined. The CDR3 is made up of 13 amino acids. Germline V lookup: CDR1 SGHDT, CDR2 YYEEEE. V lost 9 bases, J lost 3 bases, and 13 bases lay in between. For the CDR3, the DNA is TGTGCCACCGGCGGATATTATGGAAACACCATATATTTT. Encoded protein: CATGGYYGNTIYF.

This clonotype was detected a few times. The CDR3 sequence: CASSELDGNQPQHF. CDR3 DNA sequence: TGTGCCAGCAGTGAATTGGATGGAAATCAGCCCCAGCATTTT. The chain is built from TRBV2 and TRBJ1-5, with D unresolved. Germline CDR1 reads SNHLY; CDR2 reads FYNNEI. The CDR3 length is 14 residues. The germline V and J ends were trimmed by 2 bases and 4 bases, with 9 bases remaining between them.

Ten or more counts support this clonotype. The rearrangement uses TRBV24-1 and TRBJ1-2; D remains unclear. Trimming removed 2 bases from V and 1 base from J, with 4 bases in between. The CDR3 sequence is 13 residues long. Germline V gene data show CDR1 as KGHDR and CDR2 as SFDVKD. The CDR3 region is CATSDSDNYGYTF. The DNA for the CDR3 is TGTGCCACCAGTGATTCGGATAACTATGGCTACACCTTC.

This clonotype was counted a few times. V is TRBV5-1 and J is TRBJ2-2; D may be TRBD1 (6 bases). The CDR3 is made up of 17 amino acids. Germline CDR1 SGHRS, CDR2 YFSETQ. Between the trimmed V and J ends, which lost 4 bases and 2 bases, there was a span of 18 bases. Here the CDR3 reads CASSILTGQLNTGELFF. CDR3 in DNA: TGCGCCAGCAGCATCTTAACAGGACAGTTAAACACCGGGGAGCTGTTTTTT.

This clonotype was found many times. The chain recombines TRBV7-8 with TRBJ2-3, with 9 bases identical to TRBD1. CDR1 SGHVS and CDR2 FQNEAQ come from the germline V gene. The CDR3 contains 15 residues. With V trimmed by 4 bases and J by 1 base, 3 bases remained unmatched. The CDR3 spells CASSSGQGRTDTQYF. Here the CDR3 DNA reads TGTGCCAGCAGCTCGGGACAGGGCCGCACAGATACGCAGTATTTT.

The chain combines TRBV3-1 with TRBJ2-7, with 12 bases identical to TRBD1. CDR1 and CDR2 from the germline V gene are LGHDT and YNNKEL (reference sequence). The CDR3 is 15 amino acids. With V trimmed by 4 bases and J by 6 bases, 7 bases remained unmatched. CDR3 sequence reads: CASSRLGTGGGEQYF. The CDR3 DNA sequence: TGTGCCAGCAGCCGACTGGGGACAGGGGGCGGCGAGCAGTACTTC.

This clonotype rates as medium-sized. The chain has TRBV29-1 and TRBJ2-1, with 9 bases that match TRBD1. V was pared by 0 bases and J by 10 bases, with 7 bases of the junction left unmatched. The length of the CDR3 is 14 residues. The germline CDR1 and CDR2 sequences are SQVTM and ANQGSEA. The CDR3 sequence is CSVEEGTGSKEQFF. The CDR3 DNA is TGCAGCGTTGAAGAGGGGACAGGGTCGAAGGAGCAGTTCTTC.

At least ten counts were recorded for this clonotype. V usage is TRBV11-2 and J usage is TRBJ2-1; TRBD2 agrees at 13 bases. The CDR3 extends over 15 amino acids. Germline trimming cut 5 bases from V and 10 bases from J; bases unmatched to any gene: 8. Germline V gene data show CDR1 as SGHAT and CDR2 as FQNNGV. The DNA of the CDR3 is TGTGCCAGCAGCCATGGACTAGCGGGGGTAGGGGAGCAGTTCTTC. This gives the protein CASSHGLAGVGEQFF.

This rearrangement joins TRBV7-2 to TRBJ1-5; no firm D call. V lost 1 base to trimming and J lost 3 bases, with 10 bases between them. CDR1 and CDR2 from the germline V gene are SGHTA and FQGNSA. This CDR3 has 15 residues. DNA for the CDR3: TGTGCCAGCAGCTTAGAGGTGGGATACAATCAGCCCCAGCATTTT. It codes for CASSLEVGYNQPQHF.

This clonotype was detected only a few times. For the CDR3, the DNA is TGTGCCAGCAGTTCTGAGTACGATGTTTTCTTT. The encoded protein is CASSSEYDVFF. The chain joins TRBV12-3 or TRBV12-4 to TRBJ1-1; D is uncertain. Deletions cut 4 bases from V and 13 bases from J, with 13 bases between. The CDR3 has 11 amino acids.

This clonotype has at least ten counts. The J gene is TRBJ2-2, the V gene TRBV5-6; D gene uncertain. Germline V gene data show CDR1 as SGHDT and CDR2 as YYEEEE. The CDR3 loop spans 12 amino acids. The V end lost 3 bases, the J end lost 7 bases, and 7 bases lay between the germline ends. In DNA form, the CDR3 reads TGTGCCAGCAGCTCGCTCATCGGGGAGCTGTTTTTT. It translates to CASSSLIGELFF.

V and J are TRBV30 and TRBJ1-1, with D unresolved. The CDR3 totals 10 residues. Germline V gene data show CDR1 as GTSNPN and CDR2 as SVGIG (reference sequence). V gave up 3 bases and J gave up 9 bases, with 8 bases separating them. CDR3 region: CAWRGIKAFF. In DNA form, the CDR3 reads TGTGCCTGGAGAGGAATTAAAGCTTTCTTT.

This clonotype was detected many times. V usage is TRBV28 and J usage is TRBJ2-1; D assignment may be TRBD1 or TRBD2 (5 bases each). There are 15 residues in the CDR3. From germline, CDR1 is MDHEN and CDR2 SYDVKM. The V gene lost 3 bases and the J gene lost 4 bases, with 13 bases spanning the gap. DNA for the CDR3: TGTGCCAGCAGTTTCATGAGGGGATGGTACAATGAGCAGTTCTTC. Protein: CASSFMRGWYNEQFF.

The chain has TRBV24-1 and TRBJ2-1, with D possibly being TRBD1 (6 bases). Germline CDR1 reads KGHDR; CDR2 reads SFDVKD. V lost 2 bases and J lost 8, with 12 bases in between. The CDR3 spans 14 residues. The CDR3 bases are TGTGCCACCAGTGATTCGAACAAGGGGGATGAGCAGTTCTTC. Translated: CATSDSNKGDEQFF.

The chain links TRBV18 to TRBJ2-3; a possible D gene is TRBD2 (5 bases). This CDR3 region has 13 residues. V was trimmed by 2 bases and J by 5 bases, leaving 8 bases between them. CDR1 and CDR2 from the germline V gene are KGHSH and LQKENI. This CDR3 reads CASSPNGRDTQYF. As DNA, the CDR3 is TGTGCCAGCTCACCAAATGGGAGAGATACGCAGTATTTT. Together with reference TRBV18 and TRBJ2-3, the CDR3 gives the full variable domain: NAGVMQNPRHLVRRRGQEARLRCSPMKGHSHVYWYRQLPEEGLKFMVYLQKENIIDESGMPKERFSAEFPKEGPSILRIQQVVRGDSAAYFCASSPNGRDTQYFGPGTRLTVL.

The CDR3 loop reads CASSPRGLRAGELFF. The CDR3 DNA reads as TGTGCCAGCAGCCCCAGAGGGTTGCGCGCCGGGGAGCTGTTTTTT. The chain uses TRBV12-3 or TRBV12-4 and TRBJ2-2, with D maybe TRBD2 (5 bases). This CDR3 region has 15 residues. Trimming pared 6 bases from V and 6 bases from J, leaving 17 bases between.

At least ten counts were recorded for this clonotype. This rearrangement joins TRBV29-1 to TRBJ1-2; tentatively, D is TRBD1 (5 bases). CDR1 is SQVTM and CDR2 is ANQGSEA in the germline V gene. The CDR3 spans 12 residues. V lost 4 bases and J 9 bases, leaving 15 bases between the germline ends. The CDR3 here is CSVGGYGESYTF. CDR3 DNA sequence: TGCAGCGTTGGGGGGTATGGCGAAAGCTACACCTTC.

This clonotype was picked up many times. The gene calls are TRBV2 and TRBJ1-6, with D perhaps TRBD1 (5 bases). This CDR3 spans 14 amino acids. V lost 4 bases to trimming and J lost 6 bases, with 10 bases between them. Germline values: CDR1 SNHLY, CDR2 FYNNEI. CDR3 bases: TGTGCCAGCAGTGGGGGGAGAAGTAATTCACCCCTCCACTTT. This translates into CASSGGRSNSPLHF.

This clonotype showed up many times. The chain has TRBV5-1 and TRBJ2-1, with TRBD2 matching 8 bases. V was clipped by 1 base and J by 8 bases; unmatched bases: 5. Germline values: CDR1 SGHRS, CDR2 YFSETQ. The length of the CDR3 is 14 residues. CDR3 nucleotide sequence: TGCGCCAGCAGCTTGCGGGGGGGTGTGGATGAGCAGTTCTTC. Amino acid sequence: CASSLRGGVDEQFF.

This clonotype was seen only a few times. The chain couples TRBV6-2 or TRBV6-3 to TRBJ1-2; D may be TRBD1 (6 bases). The CDR3 has 14 residues. Germline CDR1 is MNHEY and CDR2 is SVGEGT. Trimming shortened V by 5 bases and J by 2 bases, and 12 bases separated the two germline ends. CDR3 nucleotides: TGTGCCAGCAGTATTACAGGGCGGAACTATGGCTACACCTTC. Translating gives CASSITGRNYGYTF.

This clonotype was observed a few times. The chain links TRBV5-1 to TRBJ1-2; D gene uncertain. Germline V CDR1 and CDR2: SGHRS, YFSETQ. V was clipped by 6 bases and J by 5 bases, with 14 bases between them. The CDR3 spans 13 residues. In nucleotides, the CDR3 is TGCGCCAGCACCAAAGCGTTGGGGTATGGCTACACCTTC. It translates to CASTKALGYGYTF.

This clonotype has just a few counts. Relative to the germline gene, one junction end is altered; a read error may explain this. The chain couples TRBV5-1 to TRBJ2-7; D may match TRBD1 or TRBD2 (5 bases each). The CDR3 length is 14 residues. Germline lookup yields CDR1 SGHRS and CDR2 YFSETQ. Here the CDR3 reads CASSLGGDSSEQYF. The CDR3 coding sequence is TGCGCCAGCAGCTTGGGAGGGGATTCCTCCGAGCAGTACTTC.

This clonotype came up a few times. The V gene is TRBV18, the J gene TRBJ2-6; 8 positions match TRBD1. The V gene end was trimmed by 1 base and the J gene end by 0 bases; junction bases not matched to a gene: 2. The length of the CDR3 is 17 residues. The germline CDR1 and CDR2 sequences are KGHSH and LQKENI. Here the CDR3 DNA reads TGTGCCAGCTCACCACAGACAGGGGACTCTGGGGCCAACGTCCTGACTTTC. Protein product: CASSPQTGDSGANVLTF.